A single T cell receptor beta chain is shown here with its context. TCRdb keeps only in-frame clones here, not all; method: immunoSEQ multiplex PCR. Here the sample spans 130,000 to 150,000 clones, approximately 86% being singletons. The data derive from a study of radiation and T cells in renal cell carcinoma. Indicated time point: blood 4 weeks post-SBRT, at nephrectomy. Treatment noted: 15 Gy SBRT to primary tumor, nephrectomy 4 weeks later. Nephrectomy followed 15 Gy stereotactic body radiation by 4 weeks. Source: blood, taken from a patient whose treatment included radiotherapy and nephrectomy. This clonotype was obtained from a woman between 50 and 59 years old with renal cell carcinoma.

The CDR3 loop reads CASSKGPGREEQFF. Here the CDR3 DNA reads TGTGCCAGCAGCAAAGGCCCCGGACGTGAAGAGCAGTTCTTC. This rearrangement joins TRBV7-2 to TRBJ2-1; no definite D call. The CDR3 runs to 14 residues. Trimming shortened V by 5 bases and J by 10 bases, and 18 bases separated the two germline ends. Germline V gene lookup returns CDR1 SGHTA and CDR2 FQGNSA.